This TCR beta chain was obtained from a study of shared clonotypes between healthy human individuals. Study results and caveats: Rarefaction analysis demonstrated incomplete sorted-subset sequencing notwithstanding large depth. Since donors were few, the genetic and exposure-history diversity represented was limited. Non-shared clonotypes had lower generation probabilities than those shared by all four donors.

Points on this clone: What it recognizes is unknown.

Produced via immunoSEQ multiplex PCR; TCRdb's table is partial and in-frame only. The repertoire has 2 million to 3 million clones, more than 85% of them found once; the top ten carry 0.36%. The V gene end was trimmed by 5 bases and the J gene end by 10 bases; junction bases not matched to a gene: 16. This CDR3 is 16 amino acids long. Germline V CDR1 and CDR2: SGHTA, FQGTGA. Specimen: naive CD4+ T cells from PBMCs. Subset denoted: CD45RA+ positively selected. This chain links TRBV7-3 with TRBJ1-3; TRBD1 matches at 8 bases. The sequence was obtained from a man aged 18 to 30 in good health. Some clones in this sample may be carry-over from other donors' samples. CDR3 coding DNA: TGTGCCAGCAGCCCATGGGACAGGTGGCCCGGTGGGACCATATATTTT. Protein: CASSPWDRWPGGTIYF.